This T cell receptor beta chain was identified in a study of identical twins. Through template switching, a universal primer site was introduced, and the cDNA contained unique molecular identifiers. TCRdb recomputed calls from the 5' RACE reads with MiXCR, one row per CDR3 protein. The sample gives 450,000 or so distinct CDR3 sequences, 14% of which show up once; about 0.52% is in the top ten. The CDR3 loop spans 17 amino acids. V dropped 2 bases and J dropped 8; count of bases not matched to a gene: 10. Looked up from germline, CDR1 is SGHRS and CDR2 is YFSETQ. The study, taken as a whole, reports: An excess of low generation probability was shown by twin-shared out-of-frame alpha sequences. Among monozygotic twins, out-of-frame TCR alpha sharing exceeded what models predicted. Insertions ran lower in abundant cord blood beta clonotypes, though not in memory repertoires.

This clonotype occurred many times. The antigen is unknown. These data were likewise used in another study, on yellow fever vaccine responses in identical twins.

This TCR was recovered from a woman younger than 30 in good health. The rearrangement links TRBV5-1 to TRBJ2-2; 12 nucleotides match TRBD2. The sample comprised CD4+ T cells sorted from blood. CDR3 protein: CASSFSLAGGPGGELFF. The CDR3, as DNA: TGCGCCAGCAGCTTCTCACTAGCGGGAGGCCCCGGAGGGGAGCTGTTTTTT. Full variable domain (missing parts from reference TRBV5-1 and TRBJ2-2): KAGVTQTPRYLIKTRGQQVTLSCSPISGHRSVSWYQQTPGQGLQFLFEYFSETQRNKGNFPGRFSGRQFSNSRSEMNVSTLELGDSALYLCASSFSLAGGPGGELFFGEGSRLTVL.